The text below deals with one TCR beta chain. The entry originates in a study of shared clonotypes between healthy human individuals. Healthy adults negative for HIV, lacking recent acute infections or vaccinations, served as donors. CDR1 and CDR2 (germline): SEHNR, FQNEAQ (reference sequence). This CDR3 is built from 14 residues. V was cut by 5 bases and J by 5 bases, with 15 bases left in between. Only in-frame clones appear in the TCRdb table, and some are missing; sequencing was by immunoSEQ multiplex PCR. The data show approximately 2.5 million clones, over 85% seen once. The material sequenced was naive CD4+ T cells from PBMCs. Subset given: CD45RA+ positively selected. This TCR was sampled from a man aged 18 to 30 in good health. Some clones in this sample may be carry-over from other donors' samples. The chain recombines TRBV7-9 with TRBJ1-1; D gene uncertain. CDR3 protein: CASSEGVRNTEAFF. The CDR3 DNA reads as TGTGCCAGCAGCGAGGGAGTTCGGAATACTGAAGCTTTCTTT. Supplemented by reference TRBV7-9 and TRBJ1-1, the full variable domain reads DTGVSQNPRHKITKRGQNVTFRCDPISEHNRLYWYRQTLGQGPEFLTYFQNEAQLEKSRLLSDRFSAERPKGSFSTLEIQRTEQGDSAMYLCASSEGVRNTEAFFGQGTRLTVV.